This T cell receptor beta chain comes out of a study of tumor and adjacent non-tumor tissue in lung cancer (dated by TCRdb to the late 2010s). For context, the study as a whole: The cohort included under 15 adenocarcinoma, a couple of squamous cell carcinoma and 1 small cell lung cancer patients. The roughly 15 patients were aged roughly 30 to 80 years, included ten or so men and 5 women, and had TNM stage I to III disease. A total of around 130,000,000 productive TCRbeta reads were generated by sequencing, corresponding to an average of around 4 million reads per sample. The study compared bulk TCRbeta repertoires between lung tumor tissue and matched distant non-tumor lung tissue from about 14 lung cancer patients. For each patient, one tumor sample and one normal lung sample were taken, giving approximately 29 paired specimens that underwent TCRbeta CDR3 sequencing. The full study reports these points: Younger patients had significantly higher TCR diversity, and higher tumor TCR diversity was associated with shorter overall and disease-free survival. Tumor tissue showed significantly greater TCR diversity (inverse Simpson) than normal lung tissue (431.37 vs 166.20, P = 0.0075, Mann-Whitney U test). A significantly larger cumulative share of the repertoire was made up by the top 100 clones in normal lung than in tumor tissue. Neither the sequencing platform nor unique molecular identifiers are mentioned in the methods. The cohort had only about 16 patients, and the authors noted that larger samples and more detailed clinical data are needed. Peripheral blood was not sequenced, so blood TCRbeta repertoires in these lung cancer patients were not examined.

The library was prepared using multiplex PCR. The sequencer listed for this sample is Illumina HiSeq 2500. TCRbeta libraries were constructed through three rounds of nested PCR with primers (Table S4) according to protocols modified from ARM-PCR. Before sequencing, PCR products in the 200-500 bp range were cut out of the gel and cleaned up using the QIAquick gel extraction kit. Per the source publication's procedure: Reads were cleaned using Trimmomatic, were merged into complete CDR3 sequences using FLASH, and were assigned to V(D)J germline segments using MiTCR. VDJtools was used to compute clonal diversity as the inverse Simpson's index. In-frame sequences lacking a premature stop codon were counted as productive reads. The public reads were run again by TCRdb, first through fastp at Q25 and then through MiXCR, and only productive beta chains were kept. A single entry per CDR3 protein holds the most common genes and DNA from its merged rows. The V and J calls were not made by the authors but by TCRdb's processing. The sample table records 90,000 to 120,000 distinct CDR3 sequences; 65% of these occur just once. The top ten clones comprise roughly 19% of the sample.

This clonotype was counted many times. No cognate antigen has been identified for it. Base quality data are lacking; no much larger clone is found one base away. Including cysteine and phenylalanine, the CDR3 has 15 amino acids. Just CDR3 DNA is preserved here, 45 bases in frame from base 1. Sequences LGHNA (CDR1) and YSLEER (CDR2) are obtained from the germline V gene. At the junction V is shortened by 3 bases and J by 6 bases; bases outside the gene matches: 9. RNA was extracted from bulk unsorted tissue and checked for quality with a NanoDrop ND-1000 and an Agilent 2100. Distant non-tumor tissue taken more than 3 cm from the tumor edge was used as the normal lung sample. Newly diagnosed lung cancer patients without prior chemotherapy who had been admitted for thoracic surgery in China between August and November 2014 were enrolled as donors. Anyone who had undergone radiotherapy or chemotherapy before, or who had another cancer at the same time, was left out of the study. Surgical tissue pieces of roughly 1-2.2 cm3 were preserved in RNAlater solution and stored at -80 °C until use.

This receptor was obtained from a man aged 30 to 45 with non-small cell lung cancer. The sequence is built from TRBV4-3 and TRBJ1-2; TRBD1 fits 8 bases in the junction. Sequencing was done on a sample of distant non-tumor lung tissue. CDR3 reads: CASSHPDRGGNGYTF. The DNA sequence is given as TGCGCCAGCAGCCATCCAGACAGGGGCGGGAATGGCTACACCTTC.